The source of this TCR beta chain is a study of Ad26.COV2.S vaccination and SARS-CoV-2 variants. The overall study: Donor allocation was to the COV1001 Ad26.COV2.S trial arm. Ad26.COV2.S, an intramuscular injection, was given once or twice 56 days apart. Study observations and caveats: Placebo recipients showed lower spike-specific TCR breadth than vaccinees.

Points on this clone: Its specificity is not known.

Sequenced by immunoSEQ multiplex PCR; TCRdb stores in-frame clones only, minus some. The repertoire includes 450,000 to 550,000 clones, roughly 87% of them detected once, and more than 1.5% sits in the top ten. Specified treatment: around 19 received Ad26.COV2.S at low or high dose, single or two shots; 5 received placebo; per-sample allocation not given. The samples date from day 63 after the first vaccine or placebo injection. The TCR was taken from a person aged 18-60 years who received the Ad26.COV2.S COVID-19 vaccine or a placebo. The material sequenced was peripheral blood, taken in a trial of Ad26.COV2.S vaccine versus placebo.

This chain's CDR3 is CASSSATESYGYTF. As DNA, the CDR3 is TGTGCCAGCAGTTCCGCGACCGAAAGCTATGGCTACACCTTC. This chain connects TRBV6-5 to TRBJ1-2; D is undetermined. Trimming took off 4 bases at V and 4 bases at J, with 13 bases between the two ends. The CDR3 covers 14 residues. In germline, CDR1 is MNHEY, CDR2 SVGAGI.